These 22 T cell receptor beta chains share one sample of origin, sequenced in a study of blood T cell repertoires in COVID-19. Assay used: immunoSEQ multiplex PCR; TCRdb lists only in-frame clones, some missing. The data show 150,000 to 200,000 clones, more than 75% seen once. What was sequenced was peripheral blood. The receptors shown here come from a woman in her 70s with acute or convalescent COVID-19.

The CDR3 sequence: CASSIGGNRGLTEAFF. CDR3 sequence (DNA): TGTGCCAGTAGTATAGGGGGGAACAGGGGACTGACTGAAGCTTTCTTT. This chain connects TRBV19 to TRBJ1-1; 7 nucleotides line up with TRBD1. V lost 1 base to trimming and J lost 5 bases; unmatched junction nucleotides: 10. The CDR3 runs to 16 residues. Germline V CDR1 and CDR2: LNHDA, SQIVND (reference sequence).

This sequence joins TRBV19 and TRBJ1-1; D might be TRBD1 (6 bases). This CDR3 contains 14 residues. Germline values: CDR1 LNHDA, CDR2 SQIVND (reference sequence). The germline V and J ends were trimmed by 7 bases and 4 bases, with 16 bases remaining between them. CDR3 nucleotide sequence: TGTGCCAGTACCGATGGGGGGGCAGTCACTGAAGCTTTCTTT. Translation: CASTDGGAVTEAFF.

The count of this clone is one. A read error may produce the germline difference seen at one junction end. This chain links TRBV3-1 (or the pseudogene TRBV3-2) with TRBJ2-7; D is perhaps TRBD2 (5 bases). This CDR3 comprises 15 residues. Germline V lookup: CDR1 LGHDT, CDR2 YNNKEL (reference sequence). The CDR3 DNA is TGTGCCAGCAGCCAAGGGCGGGCCAGCAACTACGCGCAGTACTTC. Translation gives CASSQGRASNYAQYF.

The chain is built from TRBV6-5 and TRBJ2-3; tentatively, D is TRBD2 (6 bases). CDR1 is MNHEY and CDR2 is SVGAGI in the germline V gene. The CDR3 has 14 residues. V was trimmed by 5 bases and J by 0 bases, leaving 9 bases between them. CDR3 bases: TGTGCCAGCAGTCCCGGGACTAGCACAGATACGCAGTATTTT. Its protein is CASSPGTSTDTQYF.

V is TRBV6-5 and J is TRBJ1-1; D possibly corresponds to TRBD1 (6 bases). V lost 4 bases, J lost 0 bases, and 15 bases lay in between. Per the germline V gene, CDR1 is MNHEY and CDR2 is SVGAGI. This CDR3 spans 16 amino acids. This chain's CDR3 is CASSSRGSGMNTEAFF. DNA for the CDR3: TGTGCCAGCAGTTCCAGGGGCTCAGGGATGAACACTGAAGCTTTCTTT.

This clone showed up just once. The CDR3 region is CASSEGRETDTQYF. DNA for the CDR3: TGCGCCAGCAGTGAAGGACGGGAGACAGATACGCAGTATTTT. This rearrangement joins TRBV10-2 to TRBJ2-3; D perhaps matches TRBD2 (6 bases). Trimming shortened V by 3 bases and J by 3 bases, and 10 bases separated the two germline ends. This CDR3 comprises 14 residues. The germline V gene encodes CDR1 WSHSY and CDR2 SAAADI.

The genes are TRBV19 and TRBJ2-6; D uncertain. Trimming pared 7 bases from V and 3 bases from J, leaving 16 bases between. Germline assignment: CDR1 LNHDA and CDR2 SQIVND (reference sequence). CDR3 length equals 16 residues. For the CDR3, the DNA is TGTGCCAGTACCACAACCACAAGAAGTGGGGCCAACGTCCTGACTTTC. This sequence encodes CASTTTTRSGANVLTF.

The table lists this clone with a few counts. J is TRBJ2-3 and V is TRBV5-1; no clear D. There are 12 residues in the CDR3. CDR1 and CDR2 from the germline V gene are SGHRS and YFSETQ. Between the trimmed V and J ends, which lost 4 bases and 5 bases, there was a span of 8 bases. CDR3 sequence reads: CASSASGDTQYF. The CDR3 DNA sequence: TGCGCCAGCAGCGCCTCGGGAGATACGCAGTATTTT.

This rearrangement joins TRBV7-2 to TRBJ2-1; D possibly corresponds to TRBD1 (5 bases). The CDR3 runs 13 residues. Germline-derived CDR1 and CDR2 are SGHTA and FQGNSA. V lost 4 bases and J lost 6, with 10 bases in between. Here the CDR3 DNA reads TGTGCCAGCAGCTCGCGACAGAGCAATGAGCAGTTCTTC. Residues: CASSSRQSNEQFF.

The V and J genes are TRBV9 and TRBJ1-6, with D uncertain. Trimming removed 4 bases at V and 5 bases at J, with 10 bases between. Germline values: CDR1 SGDLS, CDR2 YYNGEE. This CDR3 contains 14 residues. The CDR3 sequence: CASSRLEDNSPLHF. CDR3 in DNA: TGTGCCAGCAGCCGACTAGAAGATAATTCACCCCTCCACTTT.

This clone was observed once. V is TRBV6-5 and J is TRBJ1-5; D is uncertain. The V gene's germline CDR1 is MNHEY and CDR2 SVGAGI. With 4 bases removed from V and 9 bases from J, the gap between germline ends came to 16 bases. This CDR3 is built from 14 residues. The CDR3 DNA reads as TGTGCCAGCAGTTCCCTTGGGGAGGATGGGCCCCAGCATTTT. Its translation is CASSSLGEDGPQHF.

As DNA, the CDR3 is TGTGCCAGCAGACCAGGGGGCCGGGAGACCCAGTACTTC. This codes for CASRPGGRETQYF. The rearrangement uses TRBV5-5 and TRBJ2-5; 8 bases are a match to TRBD1. Germline V gene sequence: CDR1 SGHKS, CDR2 YYEKEE (reference sequence). With 5 bases clipped from V and 5 bases from J, the junction kept 5 bases outside the gene matches. CDR3 size: 13 residues.

The chain links TRBV18 to TRBJ2-1; 7 positions match TRBD2. The J segment lost 3 bases and the V segment lost 9 bases, leaving 8 bases of the junction unmatched. The CDR3 spans 14 residues. The germline V gene has CDR1 KGHSH and CDR2 LQKENI. This CDR3 reads CASSSGTLYNEQFF. CDR3 in DNA: TGTGCCAGTTCAAGCGGGACCCTCTACAATGAGCAGTTCTTC.

The chain has TRBV5-4 and TRBJ1-4; 10 bases are a match to TRBD1. Germline-derived CDR1 and CDR2 are SGHNT and YYREEE (reference sequence). V gave up 3 bases and J gave up 1 base; unmatched junction bases: 9. The CDR3 spans 18 residues. The DNA of the CDR3 is TGTGCCAGCAGCTCCCGGACAGGGGGAGAGGGAACTAATGAAAAACTGTTTTTT. Its protein is CASSSRTGGEGTNEKLFF.

This sequence joins TRBV5-5 and TRBJ2-1; D perhaps matches TRBD1 (6 bases). The V gene's germline CDR1 is SGHKS and CDR2 YYEKEE (reference sequence). The CDR3 is 16 amino acids. V was pared by 4 bases and J by 1 base, with 15 bases between. The CDR3 DNA is TGTGCCAGCAGCAGCCTTGACAGGCCTTCCTACAATGAGCAGTTCTTC. It yields the protein CASSSLDRPSYNEQFF.

The chain carries TRBV7-2 and TRBJ2-1, with TRBD2 matching 10 bases. Looked up from germline, CDR1 is SGHTA and CDR2 is FQGNSA. The CDR3 has 16 amino acids. With 3 bases clipped from V and 4 bases from J, the junction kept 6 bases outside the gene matches. The CDR3 DNA sequence: TGTGCCAGCAGCTTGAGAGCGGGGGGGCCTTACAATGAGCAGTTCTTC. As protein: CASSLRAGGPYNEQFF.

The chain uses TRBV18 and TRBJ1-2; D gene uncertain. The germline V gene encodes CDR1 KGHSH and CDR2 LQKENI. This CDR3 has 14 residues. V shed 4 bases and J shed 0 bases, with 9 bases lying between them. Here the CDR3 DNA reads TGTGCCAGCTCACGCGTCGGGGCTAACTATGGCTACACCTTC. Residues: CASSRVGANYGYTF.

V and J are TRBV25-1 and TRBJ2-5, with D possibly TRBD2 on 6 matching bases. The CDR3 has 14 residues. CDR1 and CDR2 from the germline V gene are MGHDK and SYGVNS. V shed 3 bases and J shed 5 bases, with 13 bases lying between them. CDR3 in DNA: TGTGCCAGCAGTGAGGGGGGACTCGGGGAGACCCAGTACTTC. Amino acids: CASSEGGLGETQYF.

The chain couples TRBV7-2 to TRBJ2-1; 9 nucleotides line up with TRBD2. J lost 0 bases, V lost 5 bases, and 11 bases had no gene match. Germline assignment: CDR1 SGHTA and CDR2 FQGNSA. The CDR3 covers 18 residues. The chain's CDR3 is CASSRSGSGGPSYNEQFF. CDR3 in DNA: TGTGCCAGCAGCCGTTCAGGTAGCGGGGGCCCCTCCTACAATGAGCAGTTCTTC.

The chain links TRBV28 to TRBJ1-1; 9 bases match TRBD1. Germline CDR1 and CDR2: MDHEN and SYDVKM. V shed 7 bases, J shed 3 bases, and the junction held 15 bases outside the gene matches. The CDR3 loop spans 17 amino acids. CDR3 loop: CASTPLWTGDTDTEAFF. As DNA, the CDR3 is TGTGCCAGCACCCCCCTTTGGACAGGGGATACAGACACTGAAGCTTTCTTT.

The chain employs TRBV29-1 and TRBJ1-1, with 9 positions matching TRBD1. There are 14 residues in the CDR3. CDR1 SQVTM and CDR2 ANQGSEA come from the germline V gene. Unmatched junction bases numbered 6, after V lost 7 bases and J lost 0 bases. This CDR3 reads CSASQGAVNTEAFF. In DNA form, the CDR3 reads TGCAGCGCCTCACAGGGGGCGGTGAACACTGAAGCTTTCTTT.

The chain joins TRBV9 to TRBJ1-6; 7 nucleotides match TRBD1. The CDR3 is made up of 18 amino acids. Germline loops: CDR1 SGDLS, CDR2 YYNGEE. Trimming cost V 3 bases and J 0 bases; bases outside gene matches: 9. CDR3: CASSEGQLFSSYNSPLHF. The CDR3 coding sequence is TGTGCCAGCAGCGAGGGACAGCTTTTTAGCTCCTATAATTCACCCCTCCACTTT.